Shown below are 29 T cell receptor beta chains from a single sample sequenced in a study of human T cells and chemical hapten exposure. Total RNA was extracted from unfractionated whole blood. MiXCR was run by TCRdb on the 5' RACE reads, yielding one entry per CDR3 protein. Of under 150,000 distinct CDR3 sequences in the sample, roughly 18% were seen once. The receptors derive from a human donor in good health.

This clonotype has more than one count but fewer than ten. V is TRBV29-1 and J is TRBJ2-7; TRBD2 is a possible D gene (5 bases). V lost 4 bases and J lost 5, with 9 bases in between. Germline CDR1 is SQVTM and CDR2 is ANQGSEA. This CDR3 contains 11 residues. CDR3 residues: CSVASGNEQYF. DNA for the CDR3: TGCAGCGTTGCGTCGGGGAACGAGCAGTACTTC.

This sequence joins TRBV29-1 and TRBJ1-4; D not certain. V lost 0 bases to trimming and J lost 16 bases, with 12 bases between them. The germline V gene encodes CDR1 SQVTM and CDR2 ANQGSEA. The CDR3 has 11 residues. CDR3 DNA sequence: TGCAGCGTTGAAGATGGGTTTTATCCGTTTTTT. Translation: CSVEDGFYPFF.

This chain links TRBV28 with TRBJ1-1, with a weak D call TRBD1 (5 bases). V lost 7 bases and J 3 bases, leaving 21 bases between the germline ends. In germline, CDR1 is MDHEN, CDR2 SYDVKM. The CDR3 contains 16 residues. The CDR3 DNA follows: TGTGCCAGCAATACAATCCCAGGGTATGGAGACACTGAAGCTTTCTTT. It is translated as CASNTIPGYGDTEAFF.

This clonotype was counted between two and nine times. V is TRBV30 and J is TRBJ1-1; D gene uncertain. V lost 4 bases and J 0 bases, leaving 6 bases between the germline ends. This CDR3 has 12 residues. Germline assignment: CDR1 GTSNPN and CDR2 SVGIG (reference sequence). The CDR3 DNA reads TGTGCCTGGACGCGACTGAACACTGAAGCTTTCTTT. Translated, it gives CAWTRLNTEAFF. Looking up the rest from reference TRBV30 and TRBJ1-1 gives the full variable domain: SQTIHQWPATLVQPVGSPLSLECTVEGTSNPNLYWYRQAAGRGLQLLFYSVGIGQISSEVPQNLSASRPQDRQFILSSKKLLLSDSGFYLCAWTRLNTEAFFGQGTRLTVV.

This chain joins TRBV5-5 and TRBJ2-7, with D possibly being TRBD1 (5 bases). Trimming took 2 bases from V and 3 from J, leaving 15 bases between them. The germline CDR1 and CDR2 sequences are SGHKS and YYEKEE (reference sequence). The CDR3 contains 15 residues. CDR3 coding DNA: TGTGCCAGCAGCTTCGGGCTTGGACACCTCTACGAGCAGTACTTC. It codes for CASSFGLGHLYEQYF.

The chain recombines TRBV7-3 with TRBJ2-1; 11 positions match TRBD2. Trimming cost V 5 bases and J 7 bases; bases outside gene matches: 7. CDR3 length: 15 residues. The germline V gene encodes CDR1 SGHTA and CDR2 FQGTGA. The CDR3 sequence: CASSQQTSGVNEQFF. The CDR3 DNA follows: TGTGCCAGCAGCCAACAGACTAGCGGGGTAAATGAGCAGTTCTTC.

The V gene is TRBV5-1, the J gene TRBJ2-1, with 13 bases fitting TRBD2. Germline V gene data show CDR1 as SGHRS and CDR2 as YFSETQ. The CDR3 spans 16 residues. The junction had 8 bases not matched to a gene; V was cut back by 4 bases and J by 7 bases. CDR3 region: CASSPGGTSGTNEQFF. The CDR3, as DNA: TGCGCCAGCAGCCCGGGGGGGACTAGCGGGACTAATGAGCAGTTCTTC.

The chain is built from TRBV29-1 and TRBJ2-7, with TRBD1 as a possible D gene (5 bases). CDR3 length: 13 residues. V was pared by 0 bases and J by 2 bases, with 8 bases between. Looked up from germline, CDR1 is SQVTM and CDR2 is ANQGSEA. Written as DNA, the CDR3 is TGCAGCGTTGAAGACAGGGTAGCCTACGAGCAGTACTTC. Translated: CSVEDRVAYEQYF.

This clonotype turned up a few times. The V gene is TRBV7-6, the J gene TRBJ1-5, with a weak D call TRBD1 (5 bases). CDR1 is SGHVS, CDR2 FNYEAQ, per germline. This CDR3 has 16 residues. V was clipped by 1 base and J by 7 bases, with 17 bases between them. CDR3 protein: CASSLGPGQGDQPQHF. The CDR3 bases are TGTGCCAGCAGCTTAGGTCCAGGGCAGGGCGACCAGCCCCAGCATTTT.

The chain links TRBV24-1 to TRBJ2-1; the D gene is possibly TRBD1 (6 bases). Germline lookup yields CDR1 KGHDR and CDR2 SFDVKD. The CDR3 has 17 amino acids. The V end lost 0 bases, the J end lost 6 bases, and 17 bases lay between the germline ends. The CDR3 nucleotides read TGTGCCACCAGTGATTTGAGCATGGGGGACACGGGCAATGAGCAGTTCTTC. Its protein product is CATSDLSMGDTGNEQFF.

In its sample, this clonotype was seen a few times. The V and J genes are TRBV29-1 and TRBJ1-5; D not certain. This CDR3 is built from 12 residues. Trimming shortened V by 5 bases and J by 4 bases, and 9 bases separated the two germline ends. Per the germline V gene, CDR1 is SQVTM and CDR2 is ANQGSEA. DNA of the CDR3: TGCAGCGTTAGAGACGGGAATCAGCCCCAGCATTTT. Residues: CSVRDGNQPQHF.

The CDR3 region has the DNA TGTGCCAGTAGTCAGGATACCTGGGGCGAGCAGTACTTC. Its translation is CASSQDTWGEQYF. The chain uses TRBV19 and TRBJ2-7; D call uncertain. In germline, CDR1 is LNHDA, CDR2 SQIVND (reference sequence). V lost 5 bases and J 6 bases, leaving 14 bases between the germline ends. The CDR3 consists of 13 residues.

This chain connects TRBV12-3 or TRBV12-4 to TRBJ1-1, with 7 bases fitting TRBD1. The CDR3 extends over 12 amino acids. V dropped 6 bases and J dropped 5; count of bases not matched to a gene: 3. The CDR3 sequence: CASRSRGTEAFF. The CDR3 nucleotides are TGTGCCAGCAGGAGCAGGGGGACTGAAGCTTTCTTT.

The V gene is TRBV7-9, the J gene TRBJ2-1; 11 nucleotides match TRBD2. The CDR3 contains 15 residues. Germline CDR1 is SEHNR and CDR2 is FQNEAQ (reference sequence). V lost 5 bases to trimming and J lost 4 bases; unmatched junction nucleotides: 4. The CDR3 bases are TGTGCCAGCAGCCCGACTAGCGGGGAGTACAATGAGCAGTTCTTC. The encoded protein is CASSPTSGEYNEQFF.

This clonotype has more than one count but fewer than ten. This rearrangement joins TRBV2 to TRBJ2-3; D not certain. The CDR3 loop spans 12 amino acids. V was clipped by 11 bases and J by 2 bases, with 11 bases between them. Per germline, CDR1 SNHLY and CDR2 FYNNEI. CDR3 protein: CAASRHTDTQYF. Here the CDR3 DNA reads TGTGCCGCCAGTCGACACACAGATACGCAGTATTTT.

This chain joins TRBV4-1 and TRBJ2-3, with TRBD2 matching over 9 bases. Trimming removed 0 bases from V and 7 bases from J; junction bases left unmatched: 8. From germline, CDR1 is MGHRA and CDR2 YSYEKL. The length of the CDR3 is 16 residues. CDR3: CASSQDKGLAANTQYF. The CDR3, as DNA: TGCGCCAGCAGCCAAGATAAGGGACTAGCAGCCAATACGCAGTATTTT.

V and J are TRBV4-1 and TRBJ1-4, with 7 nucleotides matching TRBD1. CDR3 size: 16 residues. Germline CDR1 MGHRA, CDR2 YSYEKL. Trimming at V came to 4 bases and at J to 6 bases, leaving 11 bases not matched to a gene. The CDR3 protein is CASSLSTGERYEKLFF. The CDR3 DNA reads TGCGCCAGCAGCCTATCCACAGGGGAGAGATATGAAAAACTGTTTTTT.

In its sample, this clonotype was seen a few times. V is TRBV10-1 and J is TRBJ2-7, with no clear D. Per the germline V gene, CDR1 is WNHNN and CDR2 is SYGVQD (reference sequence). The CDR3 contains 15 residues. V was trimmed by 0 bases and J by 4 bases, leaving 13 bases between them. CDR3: CASSESGFSAYEQYF. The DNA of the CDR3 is TGCGCCAGCAGTGAGTCCGGCTTTTCGGCATACGAGCAGTACTTC.

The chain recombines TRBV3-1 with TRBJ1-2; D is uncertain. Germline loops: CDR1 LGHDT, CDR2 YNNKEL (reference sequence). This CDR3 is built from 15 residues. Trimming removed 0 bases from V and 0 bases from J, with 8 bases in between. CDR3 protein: CASSQDWSANYGYTF. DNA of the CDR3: TGTGCCAGCAGCCAAGATTGGTCAGCTAACTATGGCTACACCTTC. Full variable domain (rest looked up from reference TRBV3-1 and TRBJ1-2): DTAVSQTPKYLVTQMGNDKSIKCEQNLGHDTMYWYKQDSKKFLKIMFSYNNKELIINETVPNRFSPKSPDKAHLNLHINSLELGDSAVYFCASSQDWSANYGYTFGSGTRLTVV.

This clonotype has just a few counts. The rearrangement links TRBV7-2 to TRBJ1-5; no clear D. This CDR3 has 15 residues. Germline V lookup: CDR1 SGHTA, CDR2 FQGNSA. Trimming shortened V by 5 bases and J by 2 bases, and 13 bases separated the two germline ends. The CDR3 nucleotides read TGTGCCAGCAGCCCCGTAGGGATGCGCAATCAGCCCCAGCATTTT. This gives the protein CASSPVGMRNQPQHF.

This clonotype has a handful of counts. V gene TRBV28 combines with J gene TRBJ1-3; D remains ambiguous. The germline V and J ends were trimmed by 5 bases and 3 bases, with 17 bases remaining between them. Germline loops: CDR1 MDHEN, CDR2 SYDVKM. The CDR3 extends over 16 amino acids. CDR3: CASSAPSGIRGNTIYF. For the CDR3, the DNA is TGTGCCAGCAGTGCCCCCTCAGGAATTCGTGGAAACACCATATATTTT.

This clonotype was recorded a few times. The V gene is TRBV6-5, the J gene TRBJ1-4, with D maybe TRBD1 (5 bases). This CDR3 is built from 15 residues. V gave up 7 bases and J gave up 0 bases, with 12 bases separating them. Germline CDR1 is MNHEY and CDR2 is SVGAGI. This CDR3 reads CASKRTSATNEKLFF. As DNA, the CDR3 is TGTGCCAGCAAAAGGACAAGTGCAACTAATGAAAAACTGTTTTTT.

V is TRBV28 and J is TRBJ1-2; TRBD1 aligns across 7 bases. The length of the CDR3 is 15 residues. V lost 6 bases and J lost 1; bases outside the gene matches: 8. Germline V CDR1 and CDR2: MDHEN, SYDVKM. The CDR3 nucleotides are TGTGCCAGCAGCCAGGGGGGGACCCTTAACTATGGCTACACCTTC. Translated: CASSQGGTLNYGYTF.

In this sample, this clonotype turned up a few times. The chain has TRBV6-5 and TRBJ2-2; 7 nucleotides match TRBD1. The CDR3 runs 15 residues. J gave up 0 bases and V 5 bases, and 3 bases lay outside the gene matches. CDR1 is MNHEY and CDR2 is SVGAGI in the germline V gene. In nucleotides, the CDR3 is TGTGCCAGCAGTCGAGACAGGGCGAACACCGGGGAGCTGTTTTTT. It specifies CASSRDRANTGELFF.

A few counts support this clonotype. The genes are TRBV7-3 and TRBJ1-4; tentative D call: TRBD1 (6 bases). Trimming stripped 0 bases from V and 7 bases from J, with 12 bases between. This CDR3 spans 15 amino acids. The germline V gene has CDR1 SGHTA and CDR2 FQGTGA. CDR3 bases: TGTGCCAGCAGCTTAACCGGGCGAGGGGGTGAAAAACTGTTTTTT. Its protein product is CASSLTGRGGEKLFF.

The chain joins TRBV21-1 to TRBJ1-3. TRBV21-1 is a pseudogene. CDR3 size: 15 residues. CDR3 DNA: TGTGCCAGCAGCAATAATGAAGGTCCTGGAAACACCATATATTTT. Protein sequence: CASSNNEGPGNTIYF.

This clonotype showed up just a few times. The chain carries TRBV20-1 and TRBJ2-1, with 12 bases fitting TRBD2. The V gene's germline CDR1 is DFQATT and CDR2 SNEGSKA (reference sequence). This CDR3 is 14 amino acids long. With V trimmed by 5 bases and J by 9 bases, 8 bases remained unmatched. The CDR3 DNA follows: TGCAGTGCTTATACTAGCGGGAGGACCACTGAGCAGTTCTTC. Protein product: CSAYTSGRTTEQFF.

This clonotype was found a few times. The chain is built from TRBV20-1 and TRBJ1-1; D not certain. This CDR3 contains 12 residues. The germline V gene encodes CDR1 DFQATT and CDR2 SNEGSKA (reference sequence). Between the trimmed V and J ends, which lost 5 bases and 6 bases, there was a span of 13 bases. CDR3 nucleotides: TGCAGTGCTCGCCCTGGGTTTTCTGAAGCTTTCTTT. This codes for CSARPGFSEAFF.

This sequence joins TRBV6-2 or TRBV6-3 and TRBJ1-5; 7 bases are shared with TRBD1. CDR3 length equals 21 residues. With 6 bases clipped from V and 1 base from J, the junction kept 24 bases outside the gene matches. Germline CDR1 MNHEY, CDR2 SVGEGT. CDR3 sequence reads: CASRGTTGWNRGTLSNQPQHF. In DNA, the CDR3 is TGTGCCAGCAGAGGTACGACAGGGTGGAATCGAGGGACCTTGAGCAATCAGCCCCAGCATTTT.